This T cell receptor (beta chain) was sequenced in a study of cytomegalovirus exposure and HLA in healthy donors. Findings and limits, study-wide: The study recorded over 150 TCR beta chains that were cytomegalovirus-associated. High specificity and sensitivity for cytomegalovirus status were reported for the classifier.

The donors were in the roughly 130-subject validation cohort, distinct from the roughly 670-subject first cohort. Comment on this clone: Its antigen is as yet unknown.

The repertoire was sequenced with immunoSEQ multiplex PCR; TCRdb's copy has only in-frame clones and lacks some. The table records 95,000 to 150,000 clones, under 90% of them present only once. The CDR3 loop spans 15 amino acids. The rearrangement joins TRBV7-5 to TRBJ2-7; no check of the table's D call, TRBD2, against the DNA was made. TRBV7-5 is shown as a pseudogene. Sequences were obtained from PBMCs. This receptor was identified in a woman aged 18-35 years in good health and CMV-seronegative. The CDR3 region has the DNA TGTGTCAGAAGGTTGAGCGGAGGGAGCTCCTACGAGCAGTACTTC. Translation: CVRRLSGGSSYEQYF.